The sample holds one count of the clone carrying this T cell receptor (beta chain). These data come from a study of cytotoxic CD8 clonotypes in ibrutinib-treated CLL. Trimming removed 6 bases from V and 6 bases from J, with 9 bases in between. CDR1 and CDR2 from the germline V gene are LNHDA and SQIVND (reference sequence). CDR3 length: 12 residues. The repertoire was sequenced with immunoSEQ multiplex PCR; TCRdb's copy has only in-frame clones and lacks some. The profile covers around 150,000 clones, with approximately 91% appearing a single time and 3% taken by the ten largest. The rearrangement links TRBV19 to TRBJ2-4; D gene uncertain. The specimen was PBMCs, collected at disease progression, from a patient treated with ibrutinib. This clonotype was obtained from a human donor with chronic lymphocytic leukemia. This CDR3 reads CASSLKGNIQYF. The CDR3, as DNA: TGTGCCAGTAGCTTAAAAGGAAACATTCAGTACTTC. The variable domain in full, with the rest retrieved from reference TRBV19 and TRBJ2-4, is DGGITQSPKYLFRKEGQNVTLSCEQNLNHDAMYWYRQDPGQGLRLIYYSQIVNDFQKGDIAEGYSVSREKKESFPLTVTSAQKNPTAFYLCASSLKGNIQYFGAGTRLSVL.